The rows below give T cell receptor beta chains drawn from one sample of a study of siplizumab effects on memory and regulatory T cells. The data were produced by immunoSEQ multiplex PCR, yet TCRdb's version contains in-frame clones alone and is incomplete. The table has about 100,000 clones, just under 95% seen once; the top ten hold about 1.5%. Sequenced sample: non-Treg CD4+ T cells sorted from blood. These receptors came from a human donor in good health. Each CDR3 is given with its conserved first and last residue. The order of the fields is D gene, V gene, CDR3 protein. D genes are given only for firm matches.

TRBD2	TRBV19	CASSKTGTSGNYEQYF
.	TRBV4-1	CASSQDPVAKNIQYF
TRBD1	TRBV28	CASSIPGTGVAGYTF
.	TRBV30	CAWDSRLVSNSPLHF
.	TRBV6-5	CASRAPGREKNIQYF
.	TRBV11-3	CASSFASVGSDEQFF
TRBD1	TRBV2	CASQKDRGSRGEAFF
.	TRBV11-3	CAWGAYEQYF
TRBD2	TRBV11-2	CASSLVLLAGASDTQYF
.	TRBV18	CASSPGLGISYEQYF
.	TRBV27	CASSLSTRVTVPYNEQFF
.	TRBV7-3	CASSPRGPGTDTQYF
.	TRBV7-2	CASSLEERAFF
TRBD1	TRBV5-6	CASSPDRGHLNTGELFF
.	TRBV14	CASSLQKGTQYF
.	TRBV7-2	CASSSLFGNQPQHF
TRBD1	TRBV5-6	CASSSTDRVLIGYTF
.	TRBV19	CASSKDTLIQPQHF
.	TRBV29-1	CSVVATDASYNEQFF
.	TRBV10-3	CAISELDINTEAFF
.	TRBV6-1	CASSGTIYEQYF
TRBD2	TRBV5-4	CASSSRTGGETQYF
.	TRBV10-2	CASSSPKPIGANVLTF
TRBD2	TRBV4-1	CASSREGLSYEQYF
.	TRBV19	CASSIAGGPNEKLFF
.	TRBV28	CASIEGAAVNTDTQYF
TRBD2	TRBV28	CASMSGGHPFYTDTQYF
.	TRBV28	CASSLRQPYGYTF
.	TRBV28	CATITAGPANTQYF
.	TRBV30	CAWRRARGYTF
.	TRBV18	CASSPRGGGFEAFF
TRBD2	TRBV5-1	CASSSSGTSGYNEQFF
.	TRBV7-2	CASGNYEQYF
TRBD1	TRBV10-3	CAIGGQETYEQYF
TRBD2	TRBV29-1	CSVEGEREFGELFF
TRBD2	TRBV28	CASSLRLADVYEQYF
.	TRBV28	CASREYRAGEQYF